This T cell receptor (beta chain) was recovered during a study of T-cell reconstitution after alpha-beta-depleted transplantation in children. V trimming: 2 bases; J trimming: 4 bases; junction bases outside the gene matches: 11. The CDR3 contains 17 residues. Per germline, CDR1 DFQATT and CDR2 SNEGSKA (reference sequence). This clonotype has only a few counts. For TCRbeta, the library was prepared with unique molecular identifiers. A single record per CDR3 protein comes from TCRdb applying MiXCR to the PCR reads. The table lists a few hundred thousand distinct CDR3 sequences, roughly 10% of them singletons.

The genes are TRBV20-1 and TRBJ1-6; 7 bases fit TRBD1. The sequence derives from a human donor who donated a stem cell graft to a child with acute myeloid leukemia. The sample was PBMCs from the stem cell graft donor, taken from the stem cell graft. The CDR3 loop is CSARQTQRDRYNSPLHF. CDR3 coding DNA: TGCAGTGCTAGACAAACCCAGAGGGACAGATATAATTCACCCCTCCACTTT.